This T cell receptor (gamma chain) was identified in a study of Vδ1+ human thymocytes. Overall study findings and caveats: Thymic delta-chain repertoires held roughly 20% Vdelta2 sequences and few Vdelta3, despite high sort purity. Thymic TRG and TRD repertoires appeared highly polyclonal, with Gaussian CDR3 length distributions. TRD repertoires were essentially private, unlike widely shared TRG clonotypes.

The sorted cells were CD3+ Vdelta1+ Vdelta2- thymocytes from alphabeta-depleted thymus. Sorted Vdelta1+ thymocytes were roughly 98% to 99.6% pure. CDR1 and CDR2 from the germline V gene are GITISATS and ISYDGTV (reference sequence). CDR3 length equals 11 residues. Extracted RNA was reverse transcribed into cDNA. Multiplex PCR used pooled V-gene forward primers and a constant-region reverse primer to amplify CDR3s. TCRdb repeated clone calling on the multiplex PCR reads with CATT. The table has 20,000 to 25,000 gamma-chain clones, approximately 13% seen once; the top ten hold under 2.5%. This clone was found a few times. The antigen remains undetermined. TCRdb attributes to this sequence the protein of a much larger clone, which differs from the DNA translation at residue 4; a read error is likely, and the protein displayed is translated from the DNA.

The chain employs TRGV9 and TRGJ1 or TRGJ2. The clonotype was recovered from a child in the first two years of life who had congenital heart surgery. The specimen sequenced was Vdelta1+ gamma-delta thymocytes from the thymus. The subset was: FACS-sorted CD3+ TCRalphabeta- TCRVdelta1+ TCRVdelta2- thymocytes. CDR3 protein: CALREVHKKLF. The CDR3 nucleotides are TGTGCCTTGCGGGAGGTCCATAAGAAACTCTTT.